This is a list of T cell receptor beta chains from one sample in a study of molecular identifiers for immune sequencing clone quantification. TCRdb re-called the PCR reads with MiXCR, one entry per CDR3 protein. Of approximately 680,000 distinct CDR3 sequences listed, 25% were seen once; the top ten hold around 0.78%. Sequenced: naive CD8+ T cells from blood, with Jurkat cell RNA spiked in. The receptors were sampled from a human donor in good health. Some libraries in this study had Jurkat cell RNA spiked in. CDR3s include the opening cysteine and the closing phenylalanine or tryptophan. D genes are given only for firm matches. Where a row states a size, it is once, few, many or the class of an expanded clone; other rows omit it.

d_call clone_size j_call v_call cdr3_nt cdr3_aa
. . TRBJ1-2 TRBV6-2/TRBV6-3 TGTGCCAGCACCTGGACAGAAAACCATGGCTACACCTTC CASTWTENHGYTF
. few TRBJ2-7 TRBV15 TGTGCCACCAGCCCCGGGACAAGGAGCTACGAGCAGTACTTC CATSPGTRSYEQYF
TRBD1 many TRBJ2-7 TRBV7-2 TGTGCCAGCAGCTTAGCCCCGGGACAGGAGTCCTACGAGCAGTACTTC CASSLAPGQESYEQYF
. many TRBJ1-1 TRBV20-1 TGCAGTGCTAGAACTCTACAGTTCCAAGCTTTCTTT CSARTLQFQAFF
. . TRBJ2-7 TRBV29-1 TGCAGCGTTGAAGATCAGGGGGGCTACGAGCAGTACTTC CSVEDQGGYEQYF
. many TRBJ2-7 TRBV5-4 TGTGCCAGCAGCCCCAGGGACGCTTACCTAGGGGAGCAGTACTTC CASSPRDAYLGEQYF
. many TRBJ2-7 TRBV13 TGTGCCAGCAGCTTAGGGGACCGGGTTGGAGAGCAGTACTTC CASSLGDRVGEQYF
TRBD1 few TRBJ2-7 TRBV7-6 TGTGCCAGCAGCTTAGGGACAGGGGTAATCTACGAGCAGTACTTC CASSLGTGVIYEQYF
. . TRBJ2-1 TRBV12-3/TRBV12-4 TGTGCCAGCAGGTCTCGGGGGAGTAAGAATGAGCAGTTCTTC CASRSRGSKNEQFF
TRBD2 many TRBJ2-7 TRBV20-1 TGCAGTGCTAGCCGGGAAAAATGGACTAGCGGGAGGAGGGACGAGCAGTACTTC CSASREKWTSGRRDEQYF
. . TRBJ2-7 TRBV29-1 TGCAGCGTTGAGCAGGGCTCCAACGAGCAGTACTTC CSVEQGSNEQYF
TRBD2 . TRBJ2-5 TRBV28 TGTGCCAGCAGTGACAGCGGGAGGGAACAAGAGACCCAGTACTTC CASSDSGREQETQYF
. many TRBJ1-1 TRBV7-9 TGTGCCAGCAGCCCGACCGGGGCAGAGAAGGATGGAGCTTTCTTT CASSPTGAEKDGAFF
. few TRBJ2-1 TRBV4-1 TGCGCCAGCAGCCAAGTTGGTGAATTCAATGAGCAGTTCTTC CASSQVGEFNEQFF
TRBD2 few TRBJ2-1 TRBV5-3 TGTGCCAGCAGCGTGGGGGGACTAGCGGGAGGATTCTCCTACAATGAGCAGTTCTTC CASSVGGLAGGFSYNEQFF
. . TRBJ1-1 TRBV15 TGTGCCACCAGCAGAGATGGCAGATTGAACACTGAAGCTTTCTTT CATSRDGRLNTEAFF
TRBD1 . TRBJ1-4 TRBV7-9 TGTGCCAGCAGCGAAGGAAAAAGCTCCCGGACAGGGGGTGAAAAACTGTTTTTT CASSEGKSSRTGGEKLFF